This T cell receptor beta chain was captured in a study of metastatic and nonmetastatic thyroid tumors. MiXCR reprocessed the PCR reads for TCRdb. Among some 33,000 clones listed, approximately 15% were seen once. Among the patients, none had received any treatment before thyroid surgery. This clone was recorded many times. Germline V gives CDR1 SEHNR, CDR2 FQNEAQ (reference sequence). Trimming stripped 4 bases from V and 1 base from J, with 9 bases between. The CDR3 sequence is 14 residues long. This chain joins TRBV7-9 and TRBJ2-3; D is possibly TRBD1 or TRBD2 (5 bases each). The clonotype comes from a male donor with papillary thyroid cancer or a benign thyroid nodule (not recorded which). Some clones in this sample may be carry-over from other donors' samples. The sequenced material came from blood. CDR3 sequence reads: CASSSQGGTDTQYF. The CDR3 region has the DNA TGTGCCAGCAGCTCCCAGGGAGGCACAGATACGCAGTATTTT. Filled out from reference TRBV7-9 and TRBJ2-3, the complete variable domain reads DTGVSQNPRHKITKRGQNVTFRCDPISEHNRLYWYRQTLGQGPEFLTYFQNEAQLEKSRLLSDRFSAERPKGSFSTLEIQRTEQGDSAMYLCASSSQGGTDTQYFGPGTRLTVL.